A selection of T cell receptor beta chains follows, all from one sample in a study of blood T cell repertoires in COVID-19. The data were produced by immunoSEQ multiplex PCR, yet TCRdb's version contains in-frame clones alone and is incomplete. This table has more than 350,000 clones, around nine tenths appearing once. The material sequenced was PBMCs or T cells enriched from blood (not recorded which). The receptors stem from a woman between 18 and 29 years old who had been exposed to COVID-19. Each CDR3 is given with its conserved first and last residue. The order of the fields is CDR3 length, D gene, clone size, J gene, V gene, CDR3 DNA, CDR3 protein. D genes are given only for firm matches. Clone size is not always given. Where it is, it says once, few, many or a class for expanded clones.

15	TRBD1	-	TRBJ2-1	TRBV7-2	TGTGCCAGCAGCCACGGACAGGGGGCTCGCAATGAGCAGTTCTTC	CASSHGQGARNEQFF
16	-	once	TRBJ1-3	TRBV3-1/TRBV3-2	TGTGCCAGCAGCCAAACAGGGCTTAGCTCTGGAAACACCATATATTTT	CASSQTGLSSGNTIYF
15	-	-	TRBJ2-2	TRBV15	TGTGCCACCAGCAGAGATAGCGGAAACACCGGGGAGCTGTTTTTT	CATSRDSGNTGELFF
13	-	-	TRBJ1-1	TRBV6-5	TGTGCCAGCAGTTACTCGATACAGGCCAGAGCTTTCTTT	CASSYSIQARAFF
14	TRBD2	-	TRBJ2-2	TRBV15	TGTGCCACCAGCAGGCGGGAGGACACCGGGGAGCTGTTTTTT	CATSRREDTGELFF
14	-	-	TRBJ2-6	TRBV6-6	TGTGCCAGCAGTGTCCCTCCCGGGGCCAACGTCCTGACTTTC	CASSVPPGANVLTF
13	-	few	TRBJ1-1	TRBV12-3/TRBV12-4	TGTGCCAGCAGTTTAGTCAGGGACACTGAAGCTTTCTTT	CASSLVRDTEAFF
15	-	-	TRBJ1-4	TRBV29-1	TGCAGCGTTGAAGATCGGGGGGCTTCTAATGAAAAACTGTTTTTT	CSVEDRGASNEKLFF
16	-	-	TRBJ2-3	TRBV6-2/TRBV6-3	TGTGCCAGCAGTTTCGGACAGGGACTAAACACAGATACGCAGTATTTT	CASSFGQGLNTDTQYF
16	TRBD2	-	TRBJ2-1	TRBV4-2	TGTGCCAGCAGCCAAGACCTAGCGGGGACGTACAATGAGCAGTTCTTC	CASSQDLAGTYNEQFF
15	TRBD1	-	TRBJ1-1	TRBV6-5	TGTGCCAGCAGTTACGACAGGGCCATGAACACTGAAGCTTTCTTT	CASSYDRAMNTEAFF
13	-	-	TRBJ2-3	TRBV6-4	TGTGCCAGCAGCGCGACGGAGGCTGATACGCAGTATTTT	CASSATEADTQYF
14	-	-	TRBJ1-1	TRBV5-4	TGTGCCAGCAGCTTGGCGGCCGGGACACGAGAAGCTTTCTTT	CASSLAAGTREAFF
15	TRBD1	-	TRBJ1-2	TRBV19	TGTGCCAGTAGTATCGGGACAGGCGCTAACTATGGCTACACCTTC	CASSIGTGANYGYTF
16	-	once	TRBJ1-6	TRBV4-3	TGCGCCAGCAGCCAAGACCTTTACAGGGAAAATTCACCCCTCCACTTT	CASSQDLYRENSPLHF
15	TRBD2	-	TRBJ2-2	TRBV6-5	TGTGCCAGCAGACTAGCGGGAGGGCCGGCCGGGGAGCTGTTTTTT	CASRLAGGPAGELFF
13	-	-	TRBJ2-2	TRBV27	TGTGCCAGCGGCCCTCAGAACACCGGGGAGCTGTTTTTT	CASGPQNTGELFF
17	-	-	TRBJ1-6	TRBV7-8	TGTGCCAGCAGCTTAGAACTCAGGCCCGAGGGTGATTCACCCCTCCACTTT	CASSLELRPEGDSPLHF
12	TRBD1	-	TRBJ2-7	TRBV28	TGTGCCAGCAGTTCCGGACAGGGGGCGGTGAACTTC	CASSSGQGAVNF
15	TRBD1	-	TRBJ2-4	TRBV7-2	TGTGCCAGCAGCTTAGGAGGGACAGGGCAAAACATTCAGTACTTC	CASSLGGTGQNIQYF
14	-	once	TRBJ1-4	TRBV2	TGTGCCAGCATTTCAGGGAGGACTAATGAAAAACTGTTTTTT	CASISGRTNEKLFF
13	-	-	TRBJ1-2	TRBV14	TGTGCCAGCAGCCAAGTTTCCGCTACTGGCTACACCTTC	CASSQVSATGYTF
16	-	-	TRBJ1-1	TRBV14	TGTGCCAGCAGCCAAGTATTTAACAGTCCGAACACTGAAGCTTTCTTT	CASSQVFNSPNTEAFF
14	-	-	TRBJ2-1	TRBV5-6	TGTGCCAGCAGCTTATCCCCTAGCGAGAATGAGCAGTTCTTC	CASSLSPSENEQFF
16	-	once	TRBJ2-1	TRBV25-1	TGTGCCAGCAGTGAATTTGGCGGGATAGGGTACAATGAGCAGTTCTTC	CASSEFGGIGYNEQFF
14	-	-	TRBJ2-5	TRBV2	TGTGCCAGCAGGATCGTAGGTCTGAGGGAGACCCAGTACTTC	CASRIVGLRETQYF
15	TRBD1	-	TRBJ2-7	TRBV27	TGTGCCAGCAGCTCCCCTTTACAGGGGGCCTACGAGCAGTACTTC	CASSSPLQGAYEQYF
15	TRBD1	-	TRBJ1-1	TRBV7-9	TGTGCCAGCAGCTTAGCGCAGGGGGGGAACACTGAAGCTTTCTTT	CASSLAQGGNTEAFF
14	-	-	TRBJ1-2	TRBV6-2/TRBV6-3	TGTGCCAGCAGTCGTTTGACGGCGGGATATGGCTACACCTTC	CASSRLTAGYGYTF
17	TRBD2	-	TRBJ2-1	TRBV19	TGTGCCAGTAGTTGGACTAGCGGGGCCCCGACCTACAATGAGCAGTTCTTC	CASSWTSGAPTYNEQFF
15	-	few	TRBJ1-2	TRBV7-9	TGTGCCAGCAGCCAGGGCGGGGCAGCTAACTATGGCTACACCTTC	CASSQGGAANYGYTF
16	-	-	TRBJ2-7	TRBV28	TGTGCCAGCAGTCTAATTTCACAGGTAACACGAAAGGAGCAGTACTTC	CASSLISQVTRKEQYF
18	-	-	TRBJ2-3	TRBV21-1	TGTGCCAGCTGGAACCGGGACGGCCAACTAGCGTACACAGATACGCAGTATTTT	CASWNRDGQLAYTDTQYF
15	-	-	TRBJ1-4	TRBV5-8	TGTGCCAGCAGCTTCGGCGGGGGTTTGTTCGAAAAACTGTTTTTT	CASSFGGGLFEKLFF
15	-	-	TRBJ2-1	TRBV5-1	TGCGCCAGCAGCTCGACGGGAGAATCCTACAATGAGCAGTTCTTC	CASSSTGESYNEQFF
17	-	-	TRBJ2-1	TRBV18	TGTGCCAGCTCACCTCTAGACGGTGGGAGCTCCTACAATGAGCAGTTCTTC	CASSPLDGGSSYNEQFF
15	-	few	TRBJ2-2	TRBV13	TGTGCCAGCAGCTTAGGACAGGGAGACACCGGGGAGCTGTTTTTT	CASSLGQGDTGELFF
16	TRBD2	once	TRBJ2-1	TRBV10-3	TGTGCCATCAGTGAGTCAGGCCCAGCGGGAGTGGGTGAGCAGTTCTTC	CAISESGPAGVGEQFF
14	-	-	TRBJ1-4	TRBV27	TGTGCCAGCAGTTTTGCGGGAGGGAATGAAAAACTGTTTTTT	CASSFAGGNEKLFF
15	-	-	TRBJ2-7	TRBV6-5	TGTGCCAGCAGCCGACAGGAGCTAGCTTCTTACGAGCAGTACTTC	CASSRQELASYEQYF
16	-	once	TRBJ2-7	TRBV4-2	TGTGCCAGCAGCCAAGAGGGGGGAGCCCCCCCCTACGAGCAGTACTTC	CASSQEGGAPPYEQYF
16	TRBD1	-	TRBJ1-5	TRBV25-1	TGTGCCAGCAGTGATTCGGACAGGATCAACAATCAGCCCCAGCATTTT	CASSDSDRINNQPQHF